This T cell receptor (beta chain) was recovered during a study of blood T cell repertoires in COVID-19. Turning to the study itself: The study counted Cohort 3 donors as recovered given two negative PCRs, clearance, or symptom resolution. PBMCs, B-cell-depleted T cells, or T cells provided the cDNA or gDNA that made up the material.

The table came from immunoSEQ multiplex PCR; TCRdb's copy has only in-frame clones and leaves some out. The profile shows approximately 240,000 clones, less than 90% of them singletons. The V end lost 7 bases, the J end lost 5 bases, and 18 bases lay between the germline ends. The length of the CDR3 is 15 residues. The germline CDR1 and CDR2 sequences are SNHLY and FYNNEI. Participants were aged roughly 18 to 90 years, lived in under 30 US areas, and enrolled virtually. Assignments of participants to cohorts depended upon their own reported clinical history. This clonotype was sampled from a woman between 45 and 60 years old in a cohort exposed to, infected with or recovered from COVID-19 (not recorded which). The specimen was PBMCs or T cells enriched from blood (not recorded which). The gene calls are TRBV2 and TRBJ2-1, with D maybe TRBD1 (6 bases). Here the CDR3 reads CASTPPGALNNEQFF. CDR3 bases: TGTGCCAGCACCCCACCAGGGGCCTTAAACAATGAGCAGTTCTTC.